These T cell receptor beta chains were read from a single sample in a study of T cells in Graves' hyperthyroidism and ophthalmopathy. Each CDR3 protein is one row after TCRdb ran MiXCR on the multiplex PCR reads. The sample yields some 200,000 distinct CDR3 sequences, about a sixth seen once. What was sequenced was blood. All receptors come from a middle-aged man with Graves' hyperthyroidism. Each CDR3 is given with its conserved first and last residue. A D gene is named only where the DNA matches it firmly. Clone size is shown for a subset of rows, as once, few, many or a class of expanded clone.

V gene,J gene,D gene,clone size,CDR3 protein,CDR3 DNA
TRBV5-1,TRBJ2-3,TRBD2,many,CARPSGKEADTQYF,TGCGCCCGCCCTAGCGGGAAAGAAGCAGATACGCAGTATTTT
TRBV6-2/TRBV6-3,TRBJ2-7,TRBD1,NA,CASSYSDRYEQYF,TGTGCCAGCAGTTACTCGGACAGGTACGAGCAGTACTTC
TRBV28,TRBJ2-1,NA,NA,CASTPVWGARSNEQFF,TGTGCCAGCACTCCCGTTTGGGGGGCCCGGTCCAATGAGCAGTTCTTC
TRBV9,TRBJ2-1,NA,few,CASSSLLDRDGGGNEQFF,TGTGCCAGCAGCTCCCTTCTCGACCGGGACGGAGGGGGCAATGAGCAGTTCTTC
TRBV18,TRBJ1-3,TRBD1,NA,CASSPMGQVGGNTIYF,TGTGCCAGCTCACCAATGGGACAGGTCGGTGGAAACACCATATATTTT
TRBV20-1,TRBJ2-7,NA,few,CGAAPSMGRTYEQYF,TGCGGTGCCGCCCCCTCGATGGGTAGAACCTACGAGCAGTACTTC
TRBV19,TRBJ1-1,NA,NA,CASSTRGPATEAFF,TGTGCCAGTAGTACCAGGGGTCCCGCCACCGAAGCTTTCTTT
TRBV2,TRBJ2-7,TRBD2,many,CASRYTGLAGGAPSYEQYF,TGTGCCAGCCGCTATACAGGACTAGCGGGAGGTGCCCCCTCCTACGAGCAGTACTTC
TRBV28,TRBJ2-7,TRBD2,many,CASSHLAGSYEQYF,TGTGCCAGCAGCCATCTAGCGGGCTCCTACGAGCAGTACTTC
TRBV6-1,TRBJ2-4,NA,few,CASSPRAPSYVNIQYF,TGTGCCAGCAGTCCTCGGGCCCCTTCATACGTAAACATTCAGTACTTC
TRBV10-2,TRBJ2-7,TRBD2,many,CASSDVAGKAEQYF,TGCGCCAGCAGTGACGTAGCGGGAAAGGCCGAGCAGTACTTC
TRBV15,TRBJ2-7,NA,NA,CATKQRVTTFLEQYF,TGTGCCACAAAGCAGCGGGTTACGACTTTTCTCGAGCAGTACTTC
TRBV11-2,TRBJ2-3,NA,NA,CASSQDRLGNTQYF,TGTGCCAGCAGCCAAGATAGACTGGGGAATACGCAGTATTTT
TRBV11-1,TRBJ2-1,TRBD1,many,CASREGARYNEQFF,TGTGCCAGCAGAGAGGGGGCCCGGTACAATGAGCAGTTCTTC
TRBV3-1,TRBJ2-1,NA,NA,CASSQDLSAWNEQFF,TGTGCCAGCAGCCAAGATCTGTCTGCCTGGAATGAGCAGTTCTTC
TRBV27,TRBJ2-5,TRBD2,few,CASSEGLAGKETQYF,TGTGCCAGCAGTGAGGGACTAGCGGGAAAAGAGACCCAGTACTTC
TRBV24-1,TRBJ2-1,NA,NA,CATSDPPSSNEQFF,TGTGCCACCAGTGACCCCCCCTCGAGCAATGAGCAGTTCTTC
TRBV9,TRBJ1-1,NA,few,CASSETGGTEAFF,TGTGCCAGCAGCGAGACAGGAGGGACTGAAGCTTTCTTT
TRBV12-3/TRBV12-4,TRBJ1-1,NA,many,CASAISRLNTEAFF,TGTGCCAGCGCTATAAGCCGGTTGAACACTGAAGCTTTCTTT
TRBV7-7,TRBJ1-1,NA,many,CASSLDSGTEAFF,TGTGCTAGCAGCTTAGATTCGGGCACTGAAGCTTTCTTT
TRBV9,TRBJ2-7,NA,few,CASSVGRDRPTFCEQYF,TGTGCCAGCAGCGTAGGGAGGGACCGCCCAACCTTTTGCGAGCAGTACTTC
TRBV27,TRBJ2-1,TRBD2,many,CASSFLAGGKYNEQFF,TGTGCCAGCAGTTTTCTAGCGGGAGGGAAATACAATGAGCAGTTCTTC
TRBV28,TRBJ2-7,NA,NA,CASSFSPKGPSYEQYF,TGTGCCAGCAGTTTTTCGCCCAAGGGCCCGTCGTACGAGCAGTACTTC
TRBV28,TRBJ1-1,NA,NA,CASSQAGGTEAFF,TGTGCCAGCAGCCAAGCGGGAGGGACTGAAGCTTTCTTT
TRBV27,TRBJ1-1,TRBD1,many,CASSFNTGATEAFF,TGTGCCAGCAGTTTCAATACAGGGGCCACTGAAGCTTTCTTT
TRBV5-1,TRBJ2-7,TRBD2,few,CASSLAGGLEYRYEQYF,TGCGCCAGCAGCTTGGCCGGGGGACTAGAATACCGCTACGAGCAGTACTTC
TRBV6-1,TRBJ1-1,TRBD1,few,CASSRFQGADTEAFF,TGTGCCAGCAGTAGATTCCAGGGGGCCGACACTGAAGCTTTCTTT
TRBV7-8,TRBJ2-3,TRBD2,NA,CASSLEGTSGFWDTQYF,TGTGCCAGCAGCTTAGAGGGGACTAGCGGGTTTTGGGATACGCAGTATTTT
TRBV7-2,TRBJ2-1,TRBD2,many,CASSLAELRENPYNEQFF,TGTGCCAGCAGCTTAGCTGAGCTGCGGGAGAACCCCTACAATGAGCAGTTCTTC
TRBV20-1,TRBJ2-1,NA,many,CSAVGVRLVGYNEQFF,TGCAGTGCTGTAGGGGTGCGACTAGTGGGGTACAATGAGCAGTTCTTC
TRBV6-1,TRBJ2-2,NA,many,CASMVTAANTGELFF,TGTGCCAGCATGGTAACAGCGGCGAACACCGGGGAGCTGTTTTTT
TRBV27,TRBJ2-1,TRBD2,many,CASSAKLGTSGTSWHEQFF,TGTGCCAGCAGTGCCAAACTTGGGACTAGCGGGACTTCATGGCATGAGCAGTTCTTC
TRBV4-1,TRBJ2-1,NA,NA,CASSQDWLSNNEQFF,TGCGCCAGCAGCCAAGACTGGCTCTCAAACAATGAGCAGTTCTTC
TRBV24-1,TRBJ1-2,NA,few,CATSDASDGNYGYTF,TGTGCCACCAGTGATGCTTCGGACGGTAACTATGGCTACACCTTC
TRBV5-6,TRBJ1-1,TRBD1,few,CASSLRNRGTEAFF,TGTGCCAGCAGCTTACGTAACAGGGGAACTGAAGCTTTCTTT
TRBV28,TRBJ1-4,TRBD1,many,CASSLHGTGGGTNEKLFF,TGTGCCAGCAGTTTACATGGGACAGGGGGCGGAACCAATGAAAAACTGTTTTTT
TRBV6-1,TRBJ1-2,NA,NA,CASSTNQDGYTF,TGTGCCAGCAGTACGAACCAGGATGGCTACACCTTC
TRBV7-2,TRBJ2-3,TRBD2,NA,CASSVGGAAQKDTQYF,TGTGCCAGCAGCGTGGGAGGGGCCGCACAAAAAGATACGCAGTATTTT
TRBV3-1,TRBJ2-2,NA,NA,CASKRYTGELFF,TGTGCCAGCAAAAGGTACACCGGGGAGCTGTTTTTT
TRBV3-1,TRBJ1-1,NA,NA,CASSQDIVTEAFF,TGTGCCAGCAGCCAAGATATCGTCACTGAAGCTTTCTTT
TRBV7-3,TRBJ2-3,NA,many,CASSLTGGRDTQYF,TGTGCCAGCAGCTTAACCGGGGGCCGCGATACGCAGTATTTT
TRBV13,TRBJ2-2,NA,many,CASSADTGELFF,TGTGCCAGCAGCGCCGACACCGGGGAGCTGTTTTTT
TRBV7-9,TRBJ2-1,TRBD2,NA,CASSLLLAGNNEQFF,TGTGCCAGCAGCTTACTACTAGCGGGCAACAATGAGCAGTTCTTC
TRBV9,TRBJ1-1,NA,NA,CASSVDGRVNTEAFF,TGTGCCAGCAGCGTAGATGGAAGGGTGAACACTGAAGCTTTCTTT
TRBV15,TRBJ2-5,TRBD1,NA,CATISTRQGAQYF,TGTGCCACCATCAGCACCCGACAGGGCGCCCAGTACTTC
TRBV18,TRBJ2-4,NA,many,CASSPGAGIAKNIQYF,TGTGCCAGCTCACCGGGGGCTGGAATAGCCAAAAACATTCAGTACTTC
TRBV6-1,TRBJ2-4,TRBD1,NA,CASSLPRGILDIQYF,TGTGCCAGCAGTTTACCCAGGGGGATCCTAGACATTCAGTACTTC
TRBV7-9,TRBJ1-1,NA,few,CASTQSRGRVNTEAFF,TGTGCCAGCACCCAATCTCGGGGCAGGGTGAACACTGAAGCTTTCTTT
TRBV6-2/TRBV6-3,TRBJ2-1,TRBD2,many,CASSFHTGLAGGTYNEQFF,TGTGCCAGCAGTTTCCACACCGGACTAGCGGGAGGAACGTACAATGAGCAGTTCTTC